These T cell receptor beta chains were read from a single sample in a study of CD8 T cells in ankylosing spondylitis. TCRdb re-called the 5' RACE reads through MiXCR, storing one row per CDR3 protein. The repertoire holds fewer than 550,000 distinct CDR3 sequences, about 5.4% seen once, with 3.5% in the top ten. Specimen: blood, either unsorted or a sorted T cell fraction (not recorded which). These receptor sequences come from a male donor with ankylosing spondylitis. Both conserved end residues are part of each CDR3. D genes are given only for firm matches.

CDR3 length	D gene	J gene	V gene	CDR3 protein
16	TRBD2	TRBJ2-1	TRBV7-3	CASSPAGTSQVNEQFF
16	TRBD1	TRBJ2-3	TRBV5-1	CASSLLPGQATDTQYF
16	NA	TRBJ2-2	TRBV4-3	CASSQGLREITGELFF
12	NA	TRBJ1-1	TRBV2	CASSKWQDEAFF
16	TRBD1	TRBJ2-3	TRBV5-4	CASSLGGLAGTDTQYF
14	TRBD2	TRBJ2-1	TRBV29-1	CSAGMGLASNEQFF
15	NA	TRBJ2-3	TRBV29-1	CSVEARSRGTDTQYF
14	NA	TRBJ1-4	TRBV12-3/TRBV12-4	CASSFGGLNEKLFF
15	TRBD1	TRBJ1-2	TRBV20-1	CSARDSAGGYYGYTF
16	TRBD2	TRBJ2-3	TRBV6-5	CASSSLRGGGTDTQYF
18	NA	TRBJ1-1	TRBV24-1	CATSDGRATSGMNTEAFF
12	NA	TRBJ2-1	TRBV7-2	CASSLVPGEQFF
14	NA	TRBJ2-6	TRBV10-3	CAISEGAGANVLTF
14	TRBD1	TRBJ2-3	TRBV20-1	CSAPDRSSTDTQYF
15	TRBD1	TRBJ1-1	TRBV5-1	CASSDLQGDNTEAFF
18	TRBD1	TRBJ1-5	TRBV29-1	CSVEDSQGGGVVEQPQHF
16	NA	TRBJ1-6	TRBV7-8	CASAAPRGAYNSPLHF
15	NA	TRBJ1-5	TRBV5-1	CASSSGPGEGQPQHF
15	TRBD2	TRBJ2-5	TRBV7-9	CASAPLAGVSETQYF
15	NA	TRBJ2-7	TRBV20-1	CSARDSRSGSYEQYF
12	NA	TRBJ2-5	TRBV10-3	CAISPGRETQYF
12	NA	TRBJ2-1	TRBV7-2	CASSLAGIEQFF
14	NA	TRBJ2-7	TRBV12-3/TRBV12-4	CASSLISGGHEQYF
14	NA	TRBJ1-6	TRBV5-1	CASSLGALNSPLHF
13	NA	TRBJ1-6	TRBV29-1	CSVKEGGNSPLHF
14	TRBD1	TRBJ1-5	TRBV5-1	CASSIGTGDGPQHF
14	NA	TRBJ1-2	TRBV6-1	CASSDGGRDYGYTF
15	NA	TRBJ1-2	TRBV7-2	CASRVGSGWDYGYTF
15	TRBD1	TRBJ2-6	TRBV11-2	CASSPPGGEANVLTF
16	TRBD2	TRBJ2-3	TRBV7-2	CASSSLAGAVTDTQYF
14	TRBD1	TRBJ2-1	TRBV7-2	CASSLEGQGDRQFF
14	NA	TRBJ1-4	TRBV4-2	CASSPSRLNEKLFF
11	NA	TRBJ2-5	TRBV10-2	CASSESTTQYF
15	NA	TRBJ1-2	TRBV5-1	CASSLGIEEGDGYTF
12	NA	TRBJ2-1	TRBV20-1	CSARDGPLHGFF
15	NA	TRBJ1-6	TRBV6-4	CASSAQPGQGSPLHF
11	NA	TRBJ2-1	TRBV20-1	CSARVANEQFF
18	TRBD2	TRBJ2-3	TRBV10-1	CASSESSASGLSTDTQYF
16	TRBD2	TRBJ2-1	TRBV28	CASSRLTSGSINEQFF
14	NA	TRBJ1-2	TRBV18	CASSPETTNYGYTF
14	NA	TRBJ2-5	TRBV12-3/TRBV12-4	CASTSLGALETQYF
12	NA	TRBJ2-3	TRBV20-1	CSARYTTDTQYF
15	NA	TRBJ1-1	TRBV3-1	CASSQQPIVNTEAFF
14	TRBD1	TRBJ1-2	TRBV7-9	CASSRQGVIYGYTF
16	NA	TRBJ2-3	TRBV20-1	CSAIDRKRSGTDTQYF
15	NA	TRBJ1-4	TRBV9	CASSVEEGTLEKLFF
17	TRBD2	TRBJ2-1	TRBV5-1	CASSLGDSGSMYNEQFF
16	NA	TRBJ2-1	TRBV28	CASSMGNSRTYNEQFF